These T cell receptor beta chains were read from a single sample in a study of Ad26.COV2.S vaccination and SARS-CoV-2 variants. Generated by immunoSEQ multiplex PCR, the TCRdb table keeps only in-frame clones and is missing some. The sample holds a few hundred thousand clones, 70% to 90% seen once. The specimen comprised peripheral blood, sampled in a trial of Ad26.COV2.S vaccine versus placebo. Source of these receptors: a person between 18 and 59 years old who received the Ad26.COV2.S COVID-19 vaccine or a placebo. CDR3s include the opening cysteine and the closing phenylalanine or tryptophan. Each record gives: D gene, clone size, V gene, J gene, CDR3 DNA, CDR3 protein. The D gene is left open where the match is weak. Rows may omit the clone size; those that give it use once, few, many or a size class.

d_gene: TRBD1
abundance: -
v_gene: TRBV6-2/TRBV6-3
j_gene: TRBJ1-4
CDR3nt: TGTGCCAGCAGTTTCGGACAGGGAACTTGGGATGAAAAACTGTTTTTT
CDR3aa: CASSFGQGTWDEKLFF

d_gene: TRBD1
abundance: -
v_gene: TRBV5-6
j_gene: TRBJ1-5
CDR3nt: TGTGCCAGCAGCTTGACCAGGGGGCGAAATCAGCCCCAGCATTTT
CDR3aa: CASSLTRGRNQPQHF

d_gene: -
abundance: -
v_gene: TRBV6-5
j_gene: TRBJ1-4
CDR3nt: TGTGCCACCCGGCGGGAGGGACGGGGCTATGAAAAACTGTTTTTT
CDR3aa: CATRREGRGYEKLFF

d_gene: -
abundance: few
v_gene: TRBV5-1
j_gene: TRBJ2-7
CDR3nt: TGCGCCAGCAGCTACCGAGAGGGGTACGAGCAGTACTTC
CDR3aa: CASSYREGYEQYF

d_gene: TRBD1
abundance: -
v_gene: TRBV15
j_gene: TRBJ2-5
CDR3nt: TGTGCCACCAGCAGGGACAGGGGGGGTGCGGGAGAGACCCAGTACTTC
CDR3aa: CATSRDRGGAGETQYF

d_gene: -
abundance: -
v_gene: TRBV4-3
j_gene: TRBJ2-3
CDR3nt: TGCGCCAGCAGCCAAGAAGCGGCGTCAACAGATACGCAGTATTTT
CDR3aa: CASSQEAASTDTQYF

d_gene: -
abundance: -
v_gene: TRBV18
j_gene: TRBJ2-6
CDR3nt: TGTGCCAGCTCACGGTTTGGGGCCAACGTCCTGACTTTC
CDR3aa: CASSRFGANVLTF

d_gene: -
abundance: -
v_gene: TRBV18
j_gene: TRBJ2-4
CDR3nt: TGTGCCAGCTCTCCAGACAGCGTTGATGCCTACTTC
CDR3aa: CASSPDSVDAYF

d_gene: -
abundance: few
v_gene: TRBV19
j_gene: TRBJ1-5
CDR3nt: TGTGCCAGTGTCAGTCGGCATAGCAATCAGCCCCAGCATTTT
CDR3aa: CASVSRHSNQPQHF

d_gene: -
abundance: -
v_gene: TRBV6-1
j_gene: TRBJ2-2
CDR3nt: TGTGCCAGCAGTGAAGCGAGGCTCCTCACCGGGGAGCTGTTTTTT
CDR3aa: CASSEARLLTGELFF

d_gene: -
abundance: -
v_gene: TRBV6-1
j_gene: TRBJ2-4
CDR3nt: TGTGCCAGCAGTGAAATTAGGGCAGCAGGGGAAAACATTCAGTACTTC
CDR3aa: CASSEIRAAGENIQYF

d_gene: -
abundance: -
v_gene: TRBV6-5
j_gene: TRBJ2-1
CDR3nt: TGTGCCAGCAGTTACGGGGCGGTGGATTACAATGAGCAGTTCTTC
CDR3aa: CASSYGAVDYNEQFF

d_gene: TRBD1
abundance: -
v_gene: TRBV10-3
j_gene: TRBJ1-5
CDR3nt: TGTGCCATCGGAACAGGGGTTTTCAATCAGCCCCAGCATTTT
CDR3aa: CAIGTGVFNQPQHF

d_gene: -
abundance: -
v_gene: TRBV5-6
j_gene: TRBJ2-3
CDR3nt: TGTGCCAGCAGCTTGGAGGGTAGCACAGATACGCAGTATTTT
CDR3aa: CASSLEGSTDTQYF

d_gene: -
abundance: -
v_gene: TRBV23-1
j_gene: TRBJ2-6
CDR3nt: TGCGCCAGCAGTCACCTCACCTTGCCTGGGGCCAACGTCCTGACTTTC
CDR3aa: CASSHLTLPGANVLTF

d_gene: TRBD2
abundance: once
v_gene: TRBV9
j_gene: TRBJ2-7
CDR3nt: TGTGCCAGCAGCGTAGGGGTGAGTAGCGGGATATTGTCCTACGAGCAGTACTTC
CDR3aa: CASSVGVSSGILSYEQYF

d_gene: TRBD1
abundance: -
v_gene: TRBV29-1
j_gene: TRBJ1-1
CDR3nt: TGCAGCGTACCGACAGGGGAGAACACTGAAGCTTTCTTT
CDR3aa: CSVPTGENTEAFF

d_gene: -
abundance: -
v_gene: TRBV27
j_gene: TRBJ1-1
CDR3nt: TGTGCCAGCAGTTTATCGGGCAGCCGGACTGAAGCTTTCTTT
CDR3aa: CASSLSGSRTEAFF

d_gene: TRBD2
abundance: once
v_gene: TRBV30
j_gene: TRBJ2-3
CDR3nt: TGTGCCTCCTCTAGCGGGAGCAGCACAGATACGCAGTATTTT
CDR3aa: CASSSGSSTDTQYF

d_gene: -
abundance: -
v_gene: TRBV25-1
j_gene: TRBJ2-1
CDR3nt: TGTGCCAGCAGTGAGCTGTCCAACAATGAGCAGTTCTTC
CDR3aa: CASSELSNNEQFF

d_gene: TRBD1
abundance: -
v_gene: TRBV6-5
j_gene: TRBJ2-1
CDR3nt: TGTGCCAGCAGGGCAACAGGGGGAGGTCGAAATGAGCAGTTCTTC
CDR3aa: CASRATGGGRNEQFF

d_gene: -
abundance: -
v_gene: TRBV7-3
j_gene: TRBJ1-6
CDR3nt: TGTGCCAGCAGCTTATTGGGGAGAGCGAATTCACCCCTCCACTTT
CDR3aa: CASSLLGRANSPLHF

d_gene: -
abundance: once
v_gene: TRBV19
j_gene: TRBJ1-1
CDR3nt: TGTGCCAGCACAAGCCCGGCCTGGGACACTGAAGCTTTCTTT
CDR3aa: CASTSPAWDTEAFF

d_gene: TRBD1
abundance: -
v_gene: TRBV3-1/TRBV3-2
j_gene: TRBJ2-7
CDR3nt: TGTGCCAGCAGCTATAACAGGGGTGGACAGCAGTACTTC
CDR3aa: CASSYNRGGQQYF

d_gene: -
abundance: -
v_gene: TRBV2
j_gene: TRBJ1-1
CDR3nt: TGTGCCAGCAGGGATAACAGGGAGCGGGCTTTCTTT
CDR3aa: CASRDNRERAFF

d_gene: TRBD1
abundance: -
v_gene: TRBV5-6
j_gene: TRBJ1-1
CDR3nt: TGTGCCAGCAGCTTAAGCGGCAGGGGGCTAATGAACACTGAAGCTTTCTTT
CDR3aa: CASSLSGRGLMNTEAFF

d_gene: -
abundance: -
v_gene: TRBV6-6
j_gene: TRBJ1-5
CDR3nt: TGTGCCAGCAGTTACCCAGGGGGCAATCAGCCCCAGCATTTT
CDR3aa: CASSYPGGNQPQHF

d_gene: -
abundance: -
v_gene: TRBV4-3
j_gene: TRBJ1-1
CDR3nt: TGCGCCAGCAGCCAAGATCACCGTGAAGCTTTCTTT
CDR3aa: CASSQDHREAFF

d_gene: -
abundance: -
v_gene: TRBV18
j_gene: TRBJ2-5
CDR3nt: TGTGCCAGCTCACCGCCATCGAGGCCGGGAGAGACCCAGTACTTC
CDR3aa: CASSPPSRPGETQYF